Each of the 12 T cell receptor beta chains below was sequenced from the same sample in a study of T-cell reconstitution after alpha-beta-depleted transplantation in children. The authors prepared the TCRbeta library with unique molecular identifiers. MiXCR, applied by TCRdb to the PCR reads, yields one record per CDR3 protein. The sample contains over 150,000 distinct CDR3 sequences, roughly 6% of which appear only once. Source: PBMCs, taken before TCRalphabeta/CD19-depleted stem cell transplant. Every receptor here comes from a girl younger than two with combined immunodeficiency, due to receive a stem cell transplant.

The sample holds a few counts of this clonotype. The chain is built from TRBV20-1 and TRBJ2-7; D ambiguous. The CDR3 runs 10 residues. The germline gives CDR1 DFQATT, CDR2 SNEGSKA (reference sequence). The germline V and J ends were trimmed by 6 bases and 3 bases, with 6 bases remaining between them. CDR3 DNA: TGCAGTGCGCTGCACTACGAGCAGTACTTC. This sequence encodes CSALHYEQYF.

This clonotype was seen at least ten times. The J gene is TRBJ1-2, the V gene TRBV29-1, with D tentatively TRBD1 (5 bases). V was shortened by 5 bases and J by 0 bases, with 13 bases between the two germline ends. Germline CDR1 reads SQVTM; CDR2 reads ANQGSEA. The CDR3 length is 14 residues. The CDR3 protein is CSVPRQTANYGYTF. The CDR3 DNA follows: TGCAGCGTTCCCAGACAGACAGCTAACTATGGCTACACCTTC.

The J gene is TRBJ2-1, the V gene TRBV6-2 or TRBV6-3; D possibly corresponds to TRBD2 (6 bases). V shed 0 bases and J shed 0 bases, with 15 bases lying between them. This CDR3 is built from 18 residues. Germline CDR1 reads MNHEY; CDR2 reads SVGEGT. The CDR3 bases are TGTGCCAGCAGTTACTCGATCGGAGGGCTCCGCTCCTACAATGAGCAGTTCTTC. It is translated as CASSYSIGGLRSYNEQFF.

Many counts were recorded for this clonotype. CDR3 nucleotide sequence: TGCAGTGCTAGAGATTTAGCAGGGGGCTGGAGATCACCCCTCCACTTT. Translation: CSARDLAGGWRSPLHF. J is TRBJ1-6 and V is TRBV20-1, with 8 bases that match TRBD1. Germline loops: CDR1 DFQATT, CDR2 SNEGSKA (reference sequence). CDR3 length equals 16 residues. The junction had 11 bases not matched to a gene; V was cut back by 0 bases and J by 10 bases.

This clonotype was counted at least ten times. The J gene is TRBJ2-6, the V gene TRBV7-2; the match to TRBD1 covers 8 bases. V dropped 5 bases and J dropped 0; count of bases not matched to a gene: 12. Germline V gene sequence: CDR1 SGHTA, CDR2 FQGNSA. This CDR3 has 19 amino acids. The CDR3 DNA is TGTGCCAGCAGCGTCAATCCGGGACAGGCACTCTCTGGGGCCAACGTCCTGACTTTC. Protein: CASSVNPGQALSGANVLTF.

This clonotype was observed many times. The chain uses TRBV20-1 and TRBJ1-1; D perhaps matches TRBD1 (5 bases). V lost 4 bases and J 2 bases, leaving 17 bases between the germline ends. The CDR3 has 15 residues. The V gene's germline CDR1 is DFQATT and CDR2 SNEGSKA (reference sequence). The CDR3 region is CSAMRTGAFNTEAFF. In DNA, the CDR3 is TGCAGTGCTATGCGGACCGGGGCCTTTAACACTGAAGCTTTCTTT.

In its sample, this clonotype was seen a few times. The V gene is TRBV6-2 or TRBV6-3, the J gene TRBJ1-5; 8 bases line up with TRBD1. Per the germline V gene, CDR1 is MNHEY and CDR2 is SVGEGT. The CDR3 has 19 amino acids. Trimming at V came to 7 bases and at J to 4 bases, leaving 21 bases not matched to a gene. The CDR3 reads CASNSMFDRGSRGNQPQHF. The CDR3 nucleotides read TGTGCCAGCAATTCGATGTTTGACAGGGGTTCAAGGGGTAATCAGCCCCAGCATTTT.

The sample holds many counts of this clonotype. The V gene is TRBV6-5, the J gene TRBJ2-3; 8 nucleotides match TRBD2. This CDR3 comprises 16 residues. Looked up from germline, CDR1 is MNHEY and CDR2 is SVGAGI. V trimming: 5 bases; J trimming: 0 bases; junction bases outside the gene matches: 7. The CDR3 region is CASSRPGLDSTDTQYF. The CDR3 DNA is TGTGCCAGCAGTCGACCGGGACTAGATAGCACAGATACGCAGTATTTT.

Ten or more counts support this clonotype. This chain joins TRBV12-3 or TRBV12-4 and TRBJ1-2, with TRBD1 matching 7 bases. The CDR3 extends over 13 amino acids. With 6 bases clipped from V and 4 bases from J, the junction kept 5 bases outside the gene matches. CDR3 protein: CASSQQGGYGYTF. CDR3 DNA: TGTGCCAGCAGCCAGCAGGGGGGCTATGGCTACACCTTC.

At least ten counts were recorded for this clonotype. The rearrangement joins TRBV12-3 or TRBV12-4 to TRBJ2-2; D possibly corresponds to TRBD2 (6 bases). V lost 3 bases, J lost 1 base, and 15 bases lay in between. This CDR3 contains 17 residues. This CDR3 reads CASSFGGISLNTGELFF. The CDR3 DNA reads as TGTGCCAGCAGTTTTGGGGGGATAAGCTTGAACACCGGGGAGCTGTTTTTT.

The V gene is TRBV19, the J gene TRBJ2-1, with a tentative D call TRBD1 (6 bases). The CDR3 contains 16 residues. The V gene lost 4 bases and the J gene lost 9 bases, with 22 bases spanning the gap. CDR1 LNHDA and CDR2 SQIVND come from the germline V gene (reference sequence). In nucleotides, the CDR3 is TGTGCCAGTAGTACCCCGGGACACTACAAAGTGGGTGAGCAGTTCTTC. Translating gives CASSTPGHYKVGEQFF.

Many counts were recorded for this clonotype. The chain recombines TRBV7-8 with TRBJ2-1; TRBD1 aligns across 9 bases. The CDR3 spans 16 residues. The germline gives CDR1 SGHVS, CDR2 FQNEAQ. Trimming cost V 0 bases and J 3 bases; bases outside gene matches: 3. CDR3 nucleotides: TGTGCCAGCAGCTTAGCGCCGGGACAGGGCTACAATGAGCAGTTCTTC. Its translation is CASSLAPGQGYNEQFF.